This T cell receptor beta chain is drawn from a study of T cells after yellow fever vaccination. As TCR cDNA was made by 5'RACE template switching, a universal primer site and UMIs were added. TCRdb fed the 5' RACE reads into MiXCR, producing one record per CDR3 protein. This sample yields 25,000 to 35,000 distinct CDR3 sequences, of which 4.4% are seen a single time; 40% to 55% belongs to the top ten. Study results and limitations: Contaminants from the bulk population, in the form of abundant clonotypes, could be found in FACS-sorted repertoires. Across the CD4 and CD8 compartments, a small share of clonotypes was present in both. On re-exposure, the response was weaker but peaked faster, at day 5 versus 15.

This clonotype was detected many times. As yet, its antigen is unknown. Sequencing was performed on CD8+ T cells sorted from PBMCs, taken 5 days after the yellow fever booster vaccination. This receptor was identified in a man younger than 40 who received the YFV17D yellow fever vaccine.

The CDR3 bases are TGTGCCAGCAGCCCAGTCCCTCATTCTGGGGCCAACGTCCTGACTTTC. It codes for CASSPVPHSGANVLTF. The chain uses TRBV5-5 and TRBJ2-6; no definite D call. This CDR3 contains 16 residues. In germline, CDR1 is SGHKS, CDR2 YYEKEE (reference sequence). The germline V and J ends were trimmed by 4 bases and 1 base, with 12 bases remaining between them.